The 5 T cell receptor beta chains in this list originate from one sample, sequenced in a study of blood T cell repertoires in COVID-19. Produced via immunoSEQ multiplex PCR; TCRdb's table is partial and in-frame only. The sample records more than 350,000 clones, approximately 90% being singletons. Sequences were obtained from PBMCs or T cells enriched from blood (not recorded which). Receptors were obtained from a woman aged 50 to 65 who had recovered from COVID-19.

There are a few counts of this clone. CDR3 sequence: CASSDPLGVTGNTIYF. CDR3 bases: TGTGCCAGCAGTGACCCTTTAGGGGTTACTGGAAACACCATATATTTT. V gene TRBV25-1 combines with J gene TRBJ1-3, with a weak D call TRBD1 (5 bases). Germline assignment: CDR1 MGHDK and CDR2 SYGVNS. V lost 3 bases and J lost 2, with 14 bases in between. The CDR3 loop spans 16 amino acids. Full variable domain (missing parts from reference TRBV25-1 and TRBJ1-3): EADIYQTPRYLVIGTGKKITLECSQTMGHDKMYWYQQDPGMELHLIHYSYGVNSTEKGDLSSESTVSRIRTEHFPLTLESARPSHTSQYLCASSDPLGVTGNTIYFGEGSWLTVV.

This rearrangement joins TRBV28 to TRBJ2-5; D gene unclear. The ends were cut back, 6 bases at V and 5 bases at J, with 16 bases in the middle. The CDR3 has 14 residues. The V gene's germline CDR1 is MDHEN and CDR2 SYDVKM. The CDR3 DNA reads as TGTGCCAGCAGCGCCGGTCAGACTCGGGAGACCCAGTACTTC. Its translation is CASSAGQTRETQYF.

This CDR3 reads CASHQGFYGNTIYF. CDR3 DNA: TGTGCCAGTCATCAGGGGTTTTATGGAAACACCATATATTTT. This chain links TRBV28 with TRBJ1-3; D is possibly TRBD1 (6 bases). V shed 9 bases and J shed 3 bases, with 15 bases lying between them. CDR1 and CDR2 (germline): MDHEN, SYDVKM. CDR3 length equals 14 residues.

The chain links TRBV5-1 to TRBJ2-7; TRBD1 matches 8 bases. There are 15 residues in the CDR3. The ends lost 2 bases at V and 1 base at J; junction bases unmatched: 5. Germline V gene data show CDR1 as SGHRS and CDR2 as YFSETQ. The CDR3 reads CASSFGTGSSYEQYF. The CDR3 bases are TGCGCCAGCAGCTTTGGGACAGGATCATCCTACGAGCAGTACTTC.

This chain links TRBV4-1 with TRBJ1-6; 8 nucleotides align to TRBD1. This CDR3 has 15 amino acids. J gave up 7 bases and V 0 bases, and 2 bases lay outside the gene matches. Germline loops: CDR1 MGHRA, CDR2 YSYEKL. CDR3 sequence: CASSQDYRGNSPLHF. The CDR3 nucleotides read TGCGCCAGCAGCCAAGATTACAGGGGGAATTCACCCCTCCACTTT.